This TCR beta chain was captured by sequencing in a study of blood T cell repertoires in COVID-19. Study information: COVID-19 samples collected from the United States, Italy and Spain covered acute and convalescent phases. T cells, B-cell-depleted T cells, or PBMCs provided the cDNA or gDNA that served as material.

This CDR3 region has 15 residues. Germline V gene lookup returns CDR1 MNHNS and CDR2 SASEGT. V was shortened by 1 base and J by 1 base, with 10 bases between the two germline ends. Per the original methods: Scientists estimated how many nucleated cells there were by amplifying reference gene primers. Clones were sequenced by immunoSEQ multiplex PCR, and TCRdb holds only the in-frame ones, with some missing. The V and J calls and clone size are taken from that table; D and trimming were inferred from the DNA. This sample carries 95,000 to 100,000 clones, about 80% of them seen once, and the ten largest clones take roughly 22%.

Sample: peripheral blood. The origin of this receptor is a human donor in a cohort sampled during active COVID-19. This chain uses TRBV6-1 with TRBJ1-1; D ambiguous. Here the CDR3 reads CASSEGFWQNTEAFF. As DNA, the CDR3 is TGTGCCAGCAGTGAAGGGTTTTGGCAGAACACTGAAGCTTTCTTT.